Below, 31 T cell receptor beta chains from the same sample are listed, as sequenced in a study of blood T cells in healthy people across ages. Combining a sample-barcoded 5' primer with a J-beta primer mix, a second PCR ran for 7 to 11 cycles. TCRdb redid the calling of the 5' RACE reads with MiXCR, one entry per CDR3 protein. The sample carries roughly 800,000 distinct CDR3 sequences, more than 20% recorded once. The same specimen was also included in a second study, on T cells of mothers and their children.

The sample was blood. These receptors were taken from a boy aged 5 to 17 in good health.

Note on this clonotype: The junction differs from germline at one of its ends, possibly a read error. CDR3 sequence: CATGRGLANYRYTF. The CDR3 DNA follows: TGTGCCACCGGGAGGGGCTTAGCTAACTATCGCTACACCTTC. V and J are TRBV24-1 and TRBJ1-2; possibly TRBD1 for D (5 bases). This CDR3 contains 14 residues. From germline, CDR1 is KGHDR and CDR2 SFDVKD.

This clonotype was picked up one time. In DNA form, the CDR3 reads TGTGCCAGCAGCTTCGTATCAGGGAGGGGATACAATGAGCAGTTCTTC. Translated, it gives CASSFVSGRGYNEQFF. V gene TRBV11-1 combines with J gene TRBJ2-5, with 7 nucleotides matching TRBD2. The last part of the DNA fits TRBJ2-1 better; the J call may be wrong. The V gene's germline CDR1 is SGHAT and CDR2 FQDESV (reference sequence). The CDR3 runs to 16 residues.

The chain couples TRBV5-1 to TRBJ2-7; 11 bases match TRBD1. The CDR3 is 15 amino acids. J gave up 5 bases and V 4 bases, and 8 bases lay outside the gene matches. Germline V gene sequence: CDR1 SGHRS, CDR2 YFSETQ. CDR3 region: CASSGPGQGGHEQYF. The CDR3 DNA reads as TGCGCCAGCAGCGGCCCGGGACAGGGGGGCCACGAGCAGTACTTC.

The chain carries TRBV19 and TRBJ1-1; D is ambiguous. The CDR3 runs to 12 residues. Germline CDR1 is LNHDA and CDR2 is SQIVND (reference sequence). Trimming took 3 bases from V and 4 from J, leaving 6 bases between them. CDR3 nucleotide sequence: TGTGCCAGTAGTATCGGGCCCACTGAAGCTTTCTTT. Protein: CASSIGPTEAFF.

The chain combines TRBV5-6 with TRBJ2-3; 11 positions agree with TRBD1. The CDR3 runs 17 residues. Germline CDR1 reads SGHDT; CDR2 reads YYEEEE. V lost 2 bases to trimming and J lost 2 bases; unmatched junction nucleotides: 7. The CDR3 is CASSFGPGQGVTDTQYF. For the CDR3, the DNA is TGTGCCAGCAGCTTCGGACCGGGACAGGGGGTCACAGATACGCAGTATTTT. Based on the CDR3 plus reference TRBV5-6 and TRBJ2-3, the full variable domain is DAGVTQSPTHLIKTRGQQVTLRCSPKSGHDTVSWYQQALGQGPQFIFQYYEEEERQRGNFPDRFSGHQFPNYSSELNVNALLLGDSALYLCASSFGPGQGVTDTQYFGPGTRLTVL.

V gene TRBV12-3 or TRBV12-4 combines with J gene TRBJ2-7; possibly TRBD1 for D (6 bases). The CDR3 is 14 residues long. V was pared by 1 base and J by 5 bases, with 12 bases between. In DNA, the CDR3 is TGTGCCAGCAGTTTAGTAAACAGGGACCACGAGCAGTACTTC. This sequence encodes CASSLVNRDHEQYF.

In its sample, this clonotype was seen once. V and J are TRBV11-2 and TRBJ2-5; 7 bases agree with TRBD2. V trimming: 3 bases; J trimming: 1 base; junction bases outside the gene matches: 5. This CDR3 has 15 amino acids. Germline assignment: CDR1 SGHAT and CDR2 FQNNGV. The CDR3 DNA is TGTGCCAGCAGCTTTGCGGGAGCCTTCCAAGAGACCCAGTACTTC. Protein sequence: CASSFAGAFQETQYF.

The V and J genes are TRBV10-2 and TRBJ2-7; TRBD1 matches at 7 bases. Germline V gives CDR1 WSHSY, CDR2 SAAADI. The CDR3 spans 16 residues. V shed 0 bases and J 2 bases; nucleotides not matched to a gene: 7. Written as DNA, the CDR3 is TGCGCCAGCAGTGAGTCAAGGAGACAGGGCACCTACGAGCAGTACTTC. Translation: CASSESRRQGTYEQYF.

There are many counts of this clonotype. CDR3 region: CASSLAPGAMKQYF. The CDR3 region has the DNA TGTGCCAGCAGCTTAGCTCCAGGTGCGATGAAGCAGTACTTC. The rearrangement links TRBV7-8 to TRBJ2-7; D uncertain. The V end was cut by 0 bases, the J end by 8 bases, with 14 bases between. Germline V gene lookup returns CDR1 SGHVS and CDR2 FQNEAQ. The CDR3 is made up of 14 amino acids.

This chain links TRBV28 with TRBJ1-2; no firm D call. V was pared by 8 bases and J by 2 bases, with 12 bases between. In germline, CDR1 is MDHEN, CDR2 SYDVKM. This CDR3 contains 13 residues. CDR3 in amino acids: CASARRENYGYTF. In nucleotides, the CDR3 is TGTGCCAGCGCTAGGAGGGAAAACTATGGCTACACCTTC.

The chain couples TRBV28 to TRBJ2-7, with unresolved D. The CDR3 runs to 13 residues. Per germline, CDR1 MDHEN and CDR2 SYDVKM. Trimming took 3 bases from V and 1 from J, leaving 7 bases between them. CDR3 in amino acids: CASSFFGSYEQYF. The CDR3 nucleotides read TGTGCCAGCAGTTTTTTTGGTTCCTACGAGCAGTACTTC.

The chain employs TRBV7-9 and TRBJ1-4; no reliable D call. From germline, CDR1 is SEHNR and CDR2 FQNEAQ (reference sequence). V gave up 4 bases and J gave up 5 bases, with 17 bases separating them. The CDR3 totals 16 residues. DNA of the CDR3: TGTGCCAGCAGCTCTTATCGGCCAAAGGAGAATGAAAAACTGTTTTTT. Translated: CASSSYRPKENEKLFF.

The rearrangement uses TRBV27 and TRBJ2-7; 11 bases agree with TRBD1. This CDR3 region has 14 residues. Germline loops: CDR1 MNHEY, CDR2 SMNVEV (reference sequence). V shed 6 bases and J 1 base; nucleotides not matched to a gene: 2. This CDR3 is CASSGTGGSYEQYF. For the CDR3, the DNA is TGTGCCAGCAGCGGGACAGGGGGGTCCTACGAGCAGTACTTC.

This clonotype was counted between two and nine times. V is TRBV2 and J is TRBJ1-4; unclear D gene. The CDR3 totals 15 residues. The V end lost 5 bases, the J end lost 0 bases, and 10 bases lay between the germline ends. Looked up from germline, CDR1 is SNHLY and CDR2 is FYNNEI. CDR3 loop: CASSKIETTNEKLFF. Here the CDR3 DNA reads TGTGCCAGCAGTAAAATAGAAACAACTAATGAAAAACTGTTTTTT. The complete variable domain, with remaining parts taken from reference TRBV2 and TRBJ1-4, reads EPEVTQTPSHQVTQMGQEVILRCVPISNHLYFYWYRQILGQKVEFLVSFYNNEISEKSEIFDDQFSVERPDGSNFTLKIRSTKLEDSAMYFCASSKIETTNEKLFFGSGTQLSVL.

The chain uses TRBV7-2 and TRBJ1-6; 9 positions agree with TRBD1. In germline, CDR1 is SGHTA, CDR2 FQGNSA. CDR3 length equals 14 residues. V gave up 4 bases and J gave up 6 bases; unmatched junction bases: 1. CDR3 sequence: CASSSQGANSPLHF. CDR3 in DNA: TGTGCCAGCAGCTCACAGGGGGCTAATTCACCCCTCCACTTT. Complete variable domain (other parts from reference TRBV7-2 and TRBJ1-6): GAGVSQSPSNKVTEKGKDVELRCDPISGHTALYWYRQSLGQGLEFLIYFQGNSAPDKSGLPSDRFSAERTGGSVSTLTIQRTQQEDSAVYLCASSSQGANSPLHFGNGTRLTVT.

This clonotype was found a few times. The J gene is TRBJ2-5, the V gene TRBV2, with D possibly matching TRBD2 (6 bases). The CDR3 extends over 14 amino acids. CDR1 SNHLY and CDR2 FYNNEI come from the germline V gene. V lost 6 bases and J 4 bases, leaving 15 bases between the germline ends. This CDR3 is CASRTLAGTETQYF. The CDR3 bases are TGTGCCAGCAGGACCCTCGCGGGGACAGAGACCCAGTACTTC. The full variable domain, completed using reference TRBV2 and TRBJ2-5, is EPEVTQTPSHQVTQMGQEVILRCVPISNHLYFYWYRQILGQKVEFLVSFYNNEISEKSEIFDDQFSVERPDGSNFTLKIRSTKLEDSAMYFCASRTLAGTETQYFGPGTRLLVL.

The rearrangement joins TRBV7-8 to TRBJ2-7; 7 bases are shared with TRBD1. The CDR3 is 16 residues long. Germline CDR1 reads SGHVS; CDR2 reads FQNEAQ. The J segment lost 5 bases and the V segment lost 4 bases, leaving 14 bases of the junction unmatched. Here the CDR3 reads CASSSYMGTVLHEQYF. CDR3 coding DNA: TGTGCCAGCAGCTCTTACATGGGGACAGTACTCCACGAGCAGTACTTC.

This rearrangement joins TRBV20-1 to TRBJ1-6, with a weak D call TRBD1 (6 bases). Germline V gene lookup returns CDR1 DFQATT and CDR2 SNEGSKA (reference sequence). The V end was cut by 0 bases, the J end by 4 bases, with 10 bases between. The CDR3 is 15 amino acids. CDR3 sequence reads: CSARDRGVYNSPLHF. The CDR3, as DNA: TGCAGTGCTAGAGATAGGGGGGTATATAATTCACCCCTCCACTTT.

The chain joins TRBV28 to TRBJ2-5; no clear D gene. The germline gives CDR1 MDHEN, CDR2 SYDVKM. The CDR3 is 18 residues long. The V end lost 6 bases, the J end lost 0 bases, and 23 bases lay between the germline ends. CDR3 DNA: TGTGCCAGCAGCCCCCATGGGCTCCTCGACACCAACCAAGAGACCCAGTACTTC. This sequence encodes CASSPHGLLDTNQETQYF.

This clonotype occurred a few times. The rearrangement links TRBV9 to TRBJ2-7, with a weak D call TRBD1 (6 bases). CDR1 and CDR2 from the germline V gene are SGDLS and YYNGEE. V lost 2 bases and J lost 1, with 13 bases in between. The CDR3 length is 15 residues. CDR3: CASSVDSTKSYEQYF. CDR3 DNA sequence: TGTGCCAGCAGCGTGGACAGTACCAAATCCTACGAGCAGTACTTC.

J is TRBJ1-1 and V is TRBV6-5, with TRBD1 matching over 9 bases. This CDR3 has 14 amino acids. Germline CDR1 and CDR2: MNHEY and SVGAGI. The V segment lost 6 bases and the J segment 6 bases; nucleotides outside the gene matches: 8. The CDR3 reads CASRRGQGNAEAFF. The CDR3 coding sequence is TGTGCCAGCAGGAGGGGACAGGGAAACGCTGAAGCTTTCTTT.

A few counts support this clonotype. Compared with germline, one end of the junction differs, possibly owing to a read error. The chain is built from TRBV7-3 and TRBJ2-1, with 12 bases identical to TRBD2. Germline CDR1 and CDR2: SGHTA and FQGTGA. The CDR3 consists of 16 residues. The CDR3 region has the DNA TGTGCCAGCAGCATTTCACTAGCGGGGGGCTACATTGAGCAGTTCTTC. Protein product: CASSISLAGGYIEQFF.

The chain combines TRBV28 with TRBJ1-1; D uncertain. Germline CDR1 MDHEN, CDR2 SYDVKM. Trimming removed 5 bases at V and 5 bases at J, with 15 bases between. The CDR3 length is 14 residues. The DNA of the CDR3 is TGTGCCAGCAGTCCTACAGTGTTACGGACTGAAGCTTTCTTT. This sequence encodes CASSPTVLRTEAFF.

The chain links TRBV5-6 to TRBJ1-5; 10 bases are a match to TRBD1. V shed 4 bases and J 4 bases; nucleotides not matched to a gene: 11. CDR3 length equals 17 residues. Germline V CDR1 and CDR2: SGHDT, YYEEEE. The CDR3 region has the DNA TGTGCCAGCAGCGGATGGGGGACAGGGGAACGTAATCAGCCCCAGCATTTT. Translation gives CASSGWGTGERNQPQHF.

The chain recombines TRBV12-3 or TRBV12-4 with TRBJ1-5; perhaps TRBD1 as D (6 bases). This CDR3 spans 13 amino acids. The ends were cut back, 4 bases at V and 11 bases at J, with 15 bases in the middle. This chain's CDR3 is CASSSGLEGAQHF. In DNA, the CDR3 is TGTGCCAGCAGTTCGGGATTAGAGGGGGCCCAGCATTTT.

This clonotype was counted between two and nine times. The chain uses TRBV5-1 and TRBJ2-7; the D gene is possibly TRBD1 (6 bases). The CDR3 extends over 16 amino acids. Trimming removed 0 bases at V and 3 bases at J, with 16 bases between. Looked up from germline, CDR1 is SGHRS and CDR2 is YFSETQ. CDR3 in amino acids: CASSLVSQGRGYEQYF. DNA of the CDR3: TGCGCCAGCAGCTTGGTGTCGCAGGGGAGAGGCTACGAGCAGTACTTC.

This clonotype was seen more than once but under ten times. CDR3 in DNA: TGTGCCAGCAGTGAAGCGGGGGGGTACCAAGAGACCCAGTACTTC. As protein: CASSEAGGYQETQYF. The chain uses TRBV2 and TRBJ2-5; 7 bases fit TRBD2. CDR3 size: 15 residues. CDR1 SNHLY and CDR2 FYNNEI come from the germline V gene. V dropped 0 bases and J dropped 0; count of bases not matched to a gene: 1.

This clonotype was picked up a small number of times. CDR3 sequence reads: CAIMRDPPLAGYSYEQYF. The CDR3 DNA is TGTGCCATCATGCGGGATCCGCCCCTAGCGGGATACTCCTACGAGCAGTACTTC. The chain uses TRBV10-3 and TRBJ2-5, with 9 bases lining up with TRBD2. The end of the DNA fits TRBJ2-7 better, so the J call may be wrong. From germline, CDR1 is ENHRY and CDR2 SYGVKD. This CDR3 is 18 amino acids long.

This clonotype came up a few times. The rearrangement links TRBV5-4 to TRBJ2-7; no clear D gene. The CDR3 has 14 amino acids. The V gene lost 0 bases and the J gene lost 5 bases, with 12 bases spanning the gap. Germline CDR1 reads SGHNT; CDR2 reads YYREEE (reference sequence). The CDR3 sequence is CASSLDLVYDEQYF. CDR3 nucleotides: TGTGCCAGCAGCTTGGACCTCGTCTACGACGAGCAGTACTTC.

V is TRBV7-2 and J is TRBJ2-5; possible D gene TRBD2, 5 bases. Germline loops: CDR1 SGHTA, CDR2 FQGNSA. This CDR3 is built from 16 residues. Trimming stripped 6 bases from V and 5 bases from J, with 22 bases between. CDR3 sequence reads: CASSPRSGPRGETQYF. CDR3 DNA sequence: TGTGCCAGCAGTCCCCGTTCGGGCCCCCGAGGGGAGACCCAGTACTTC.

In its sample, this clonotype was seen a few times. A read error may produce the germline difference seen at one junction end. The chain combines TRBV29-1 with TRBJ2-2; D tentatively fits TRBD1 or TRBD2 (6 bases each). The germline V gene encodes CDR1 SQVTM and CDR2 ANQGSEA. This CDR3 has 12 amino acids. CDR3 amino acids: CSVGGAEQGRLF. In DNA, the CDR3 is TGCAGCGTTGGGGGGGCTGAACAGGGACGCCTTTTT.